The 10 T cell receptor beta chains in this list originate from one sample, sequenced in a study of siplizumab effects on memory and regulatory T cells. Sequencing used immunoSEQ multiplex PCR; TCRdb keeps in-frame clones, though not all of them. Here the sample spans roughly 9,000 clones, about 72% being singletons. The sequenced sample consisted of effector memory CD8+ T cells sorted from blood. Described subset: unstimulated CD8+ effector memory T cells. All receptors derive from a human donor in good health.

The rearrangement links TRBV2 to TRBJ2-2; maybe TRBD2 (5 bases). The CDR3 contains 14 residues. CDR1 is SNHLY and CDR2 is FYNNEI in the germline V gene. V was trimmed by 4 bases and J by 1 base, leaving 7 bases between them. CDR3 in amino acids: CASSGEGNTGELFF. CDR3 DNA sequence: TGTGCCAGCAGTGGTGAGGGGAACACCGGGGAGCTGTTTTTT.

The chain joins TRBV5-3 to TRBJ2-7; possible D gene TRBD2, 5 bases. TRBV5-3 is known as an ORF, though its function is uncertain. Trimming cost V 8 bases and J 1 base, with 16 bases left between them. The CDR3 extends over 14 amino acids. The CDR3 DNA follows: TGTGCCAGCAGCCTCATCGGGGAATCCTACGAGCAGTACTTC. It translates to CASSLIGESYEQYF.

This clone turned up a few times. This chain uses TRBV7-2 with TRBJ1-1; D might be TRBD1 (5 bases). The CDR3 has 14 amino acids. Trimming removed 1 base at V and 7 bases at J, with 13 bases between. Germline loops: CDR1 SGHTA, CDR2 FQGNSA. The CDR3 sequence: CASSLEVMGVEAFF. Here the CDR3 DNA reads TGTGCCAGCAGCTTAGAAGTGATGGGGGTTGAAGCTTTCTTT.

The chain couples TRBV13 to TRBJ1-6; D is unresolved. Trimming left V 2 bases short and J 10 bases short, with 6 bases between. CDR1 PRHDT and CDR2 FYEKMQ come from the germline V gene (reference sequence). The CDR3 loop spans 12 amino acids. CDR3 nucleotide sequence: TGTGCCAGCAGCTTAAGTAACTCACCCCTCCACTTT. The encoded protein is CASSLSNSPLHF.

The J gene is TRBJ2-7, the V gene TRBV6-1; 8 nucleotides match TRBD2. The CDR3 runs 14 residues. The germline V gene encodes CDR1 MNHNS and CDR2 SASEGT. V dropped 3 bases and J dropped 3; count of bases not matched to a gene: 4. The DNA of the CDR3 is TGTGCCAGCAGTGACCGGACTAGCTACTACGAGCAGTACTTC. Translating gives CASSDRTSYYEQYF.

J is TRBJ2-6 and V is TRBV6-4; 10 bases are a match to TRBD1. The J segment lost 1 base and the V segment lost 1 base, leaving 4 bases of the junction unmatched. In germline, CDR1 is MRHNA, CDR2 SNTAGT. The CDR3 loop spans 18 amino acids. CDR3 in DNA: TGTGCCAGCAGTGACTTGACAGGGGGCGCATCTGGGGCCAACGTCCTGACTTTC. Its translation is CASSDLTGGASGANVLTF.

This clone turned up a few times. The CDR3 bases are TGTGCCTGGAGTTTCGCGACATTTGGCTACACCTTC. Its protein product is CAWSFATFGYTF. V usage is TRBV30 and J usage is TRBJ1-2; D is uncertain. The CDR3 totals 12 residues. Germline assignment: CDR1 GTSNPN and CDR2 SVGIG (reference sequence). The V end lost 2 bases, the J end lost 7 bases, and 11 bases lay between the germline ends.

V gene TRBV10-3 combines with J gene TRBJ2-7; 7 nucleotides line up with TRBD1. The CDR3 runs 14 residues. The J segment lost 2 bases and the V segment lost 4 bases, leaving 5 bases of the junction unmatched. The germline V gene has CDR1 ENHRY and CDR2 SYGVKD. CDR3 DNA: TGTGCCATCAGTGCCGGGACAGCGACCTACGAGCAGTACTTC. Encoded protein: CAISAGTATYEQYF.

This clone showed up just a few times. The chain employs TRBV7-2 and TRBJ2-7, with D hard to call. The germline V gene encodes CDR1 SGHTA and CDR2 FQGNSA. Deletions cut 3 bases from V and 2 bases from J, with 8 bases between. There are 13 residues in the CDR3. The CDR3: CASSFFTTYEQYF. The CDR3 DNA is TGTGCCAGCAGCTTTTTTACGACCTACGAGCAGTACTTC.

V is TRBV29-1 and J is TRBJ2-7; 11 bases agree with TRBD1. The CDR3 is made up of 15 amino acids. Germline CDR1 and CDR2: SQVTM and ANQGSEA. Trimming removed 0 bases from V and 2 bases from J; junction bases left unmatched: 3. The CDR3 is CSVEDPDRGPYEQYF. In nucleotides, the CDR3 is TGCAGCGTTGAAGACCCGGACAGGGGGCCCTACGAGCAGTACTTC.